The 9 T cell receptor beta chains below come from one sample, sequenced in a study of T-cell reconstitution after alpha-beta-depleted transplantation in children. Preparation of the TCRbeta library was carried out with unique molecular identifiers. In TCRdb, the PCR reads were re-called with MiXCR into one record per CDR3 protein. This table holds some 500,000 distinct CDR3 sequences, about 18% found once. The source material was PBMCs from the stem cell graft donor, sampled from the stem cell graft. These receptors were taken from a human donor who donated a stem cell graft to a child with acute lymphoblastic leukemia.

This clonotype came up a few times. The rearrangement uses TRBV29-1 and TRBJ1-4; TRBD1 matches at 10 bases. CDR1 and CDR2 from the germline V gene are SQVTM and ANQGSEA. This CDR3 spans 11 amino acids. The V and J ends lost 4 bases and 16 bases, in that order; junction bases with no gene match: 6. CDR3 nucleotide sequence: TGCAGCGTTGTAAGACAGGGGGCAGCGTTTTTT. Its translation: CSVVRQGAAFF. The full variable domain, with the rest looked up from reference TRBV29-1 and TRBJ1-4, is SAVISQKPSRDICQRGTSLTIQCQVDSQVTMMFWYRQQPGQSLTLIATANQGSEATYESGFVIDKFPISRPNLTFSTLTVSNMSPEDSSIYLCSVVRQGAAFFGSGTQLSVL.

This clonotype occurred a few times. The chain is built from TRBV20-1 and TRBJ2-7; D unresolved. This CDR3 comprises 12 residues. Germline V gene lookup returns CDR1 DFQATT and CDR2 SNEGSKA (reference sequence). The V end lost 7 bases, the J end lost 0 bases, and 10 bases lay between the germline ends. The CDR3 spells CSVRGSSYEQYF. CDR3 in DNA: TGCAGTGTCAGAGGCAGCTCCTACGAGCAGTACTTC.

CDR3 DNA sequence: TGTGCCAGCGGCCGGACTAGCGGGTCCGATACGCAGTATTTT. Translation gives CASGRTSGSDTQYF. The chain has TRBV6-1 and TRBJ2-3; 11 bases agree with TRBD2. V trimming: 8 bases; J trimming: 6 bases; junction bases outside the gene matches: 7. Germline V gene lookup returns CDR1 MNHNS and CDR2 SASEGT. CDR3 length: 14 residues.

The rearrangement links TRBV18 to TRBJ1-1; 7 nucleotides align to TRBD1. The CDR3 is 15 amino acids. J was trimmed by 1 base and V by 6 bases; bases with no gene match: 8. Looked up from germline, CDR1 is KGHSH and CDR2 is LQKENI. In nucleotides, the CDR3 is TGTGCCAGCTCCTACAAGGGGGCGAAGAACACTGAAGCTTTCTTT. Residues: CASSYKGAKNTEAFF.

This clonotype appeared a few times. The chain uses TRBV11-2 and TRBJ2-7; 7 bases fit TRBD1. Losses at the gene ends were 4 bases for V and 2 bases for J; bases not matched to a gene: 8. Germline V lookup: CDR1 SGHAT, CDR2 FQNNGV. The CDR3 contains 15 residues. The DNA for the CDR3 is TGTGCCAGCAGCTCGACAGGGTTTAAAACCTACGAGCAGTACTTC. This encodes CASSSTGFKTYEQYF.

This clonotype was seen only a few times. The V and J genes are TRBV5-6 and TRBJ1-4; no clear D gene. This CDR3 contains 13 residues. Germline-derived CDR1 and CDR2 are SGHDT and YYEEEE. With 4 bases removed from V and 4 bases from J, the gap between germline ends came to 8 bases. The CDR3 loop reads CASSRWNNEKLFF. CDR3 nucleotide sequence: TGTGCCAGCAGCCGATGGAATAATGAAAAACTGTTTTTT.

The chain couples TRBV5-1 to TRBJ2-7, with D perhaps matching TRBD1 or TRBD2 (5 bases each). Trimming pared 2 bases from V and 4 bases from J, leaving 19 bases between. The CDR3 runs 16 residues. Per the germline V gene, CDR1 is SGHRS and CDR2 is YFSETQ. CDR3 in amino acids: CASSLNGAPRRYEQYF. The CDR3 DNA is TGCGCCAGCAGCTTAAATGGGGCTCCTAGGAGGTACGAGCAGTACTTC.

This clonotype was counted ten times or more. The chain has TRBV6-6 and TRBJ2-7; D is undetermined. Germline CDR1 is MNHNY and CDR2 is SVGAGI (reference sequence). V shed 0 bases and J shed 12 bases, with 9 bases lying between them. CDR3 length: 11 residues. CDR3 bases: TGTGCCAGCAGTTACTCGGACCTTTGGTACTTC. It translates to CASSYSDLWYF.

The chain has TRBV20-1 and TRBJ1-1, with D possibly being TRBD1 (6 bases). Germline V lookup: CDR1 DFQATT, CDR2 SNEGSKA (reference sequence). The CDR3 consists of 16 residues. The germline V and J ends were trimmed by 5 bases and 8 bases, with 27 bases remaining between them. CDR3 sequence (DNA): TGCAGTGCTGATGGGATGAAGGACAGTAGGAAACTCGAAGCTTTCTTT. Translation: CSADGMKDSRKLEAFF.